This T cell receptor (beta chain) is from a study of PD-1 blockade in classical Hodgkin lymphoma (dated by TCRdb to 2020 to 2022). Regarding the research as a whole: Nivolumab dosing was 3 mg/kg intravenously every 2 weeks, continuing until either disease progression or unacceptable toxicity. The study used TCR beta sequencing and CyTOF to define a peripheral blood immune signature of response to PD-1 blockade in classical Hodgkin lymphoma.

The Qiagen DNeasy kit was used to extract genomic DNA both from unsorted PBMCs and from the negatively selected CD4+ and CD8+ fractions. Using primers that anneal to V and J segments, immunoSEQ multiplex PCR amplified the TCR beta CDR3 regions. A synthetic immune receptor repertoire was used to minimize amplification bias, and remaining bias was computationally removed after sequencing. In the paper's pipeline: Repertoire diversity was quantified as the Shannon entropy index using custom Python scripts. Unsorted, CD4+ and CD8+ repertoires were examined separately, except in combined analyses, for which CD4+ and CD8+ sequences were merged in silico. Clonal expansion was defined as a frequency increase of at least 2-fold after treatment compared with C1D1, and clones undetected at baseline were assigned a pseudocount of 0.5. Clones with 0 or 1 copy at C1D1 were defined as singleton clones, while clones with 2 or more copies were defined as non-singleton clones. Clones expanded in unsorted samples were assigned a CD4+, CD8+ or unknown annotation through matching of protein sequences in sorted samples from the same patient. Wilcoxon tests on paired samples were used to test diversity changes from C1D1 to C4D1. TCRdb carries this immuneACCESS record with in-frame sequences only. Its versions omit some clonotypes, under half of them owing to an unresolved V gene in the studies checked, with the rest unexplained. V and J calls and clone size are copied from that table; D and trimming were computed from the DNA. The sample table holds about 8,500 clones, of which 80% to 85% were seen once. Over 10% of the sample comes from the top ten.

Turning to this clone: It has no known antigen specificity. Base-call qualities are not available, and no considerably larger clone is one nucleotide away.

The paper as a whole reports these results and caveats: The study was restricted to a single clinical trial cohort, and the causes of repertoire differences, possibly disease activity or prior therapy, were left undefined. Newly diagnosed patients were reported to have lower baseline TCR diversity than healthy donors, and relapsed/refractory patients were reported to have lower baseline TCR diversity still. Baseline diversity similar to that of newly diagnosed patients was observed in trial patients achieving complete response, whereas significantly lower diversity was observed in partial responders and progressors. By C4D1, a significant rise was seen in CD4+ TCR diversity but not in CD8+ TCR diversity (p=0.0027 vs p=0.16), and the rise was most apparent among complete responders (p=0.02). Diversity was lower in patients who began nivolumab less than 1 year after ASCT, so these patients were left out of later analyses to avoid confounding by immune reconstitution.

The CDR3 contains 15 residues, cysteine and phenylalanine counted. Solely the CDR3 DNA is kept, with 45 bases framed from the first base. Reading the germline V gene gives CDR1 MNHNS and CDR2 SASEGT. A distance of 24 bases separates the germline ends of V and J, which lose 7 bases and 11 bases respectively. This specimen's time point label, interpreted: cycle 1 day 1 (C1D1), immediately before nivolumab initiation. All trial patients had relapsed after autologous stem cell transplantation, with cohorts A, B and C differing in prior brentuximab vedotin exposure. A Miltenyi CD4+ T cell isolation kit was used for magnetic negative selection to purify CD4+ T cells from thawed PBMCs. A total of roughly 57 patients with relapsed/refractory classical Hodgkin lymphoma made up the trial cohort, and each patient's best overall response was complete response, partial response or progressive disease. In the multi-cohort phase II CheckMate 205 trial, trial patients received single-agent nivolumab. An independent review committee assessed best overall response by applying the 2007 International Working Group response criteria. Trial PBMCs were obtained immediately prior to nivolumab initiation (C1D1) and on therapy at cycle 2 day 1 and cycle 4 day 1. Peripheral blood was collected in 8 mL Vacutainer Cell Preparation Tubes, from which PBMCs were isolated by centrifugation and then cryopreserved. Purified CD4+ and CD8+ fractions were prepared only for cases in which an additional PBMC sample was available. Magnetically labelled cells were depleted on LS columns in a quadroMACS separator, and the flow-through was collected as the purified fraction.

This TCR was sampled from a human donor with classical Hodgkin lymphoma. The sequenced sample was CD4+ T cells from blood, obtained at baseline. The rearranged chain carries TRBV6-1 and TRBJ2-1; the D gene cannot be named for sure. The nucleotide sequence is TGTGCCAGCACGGCCTCTGGACGACCGGTAGTGAAGCAGTTCTTC. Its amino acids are CASTASGRPVVKQFF.